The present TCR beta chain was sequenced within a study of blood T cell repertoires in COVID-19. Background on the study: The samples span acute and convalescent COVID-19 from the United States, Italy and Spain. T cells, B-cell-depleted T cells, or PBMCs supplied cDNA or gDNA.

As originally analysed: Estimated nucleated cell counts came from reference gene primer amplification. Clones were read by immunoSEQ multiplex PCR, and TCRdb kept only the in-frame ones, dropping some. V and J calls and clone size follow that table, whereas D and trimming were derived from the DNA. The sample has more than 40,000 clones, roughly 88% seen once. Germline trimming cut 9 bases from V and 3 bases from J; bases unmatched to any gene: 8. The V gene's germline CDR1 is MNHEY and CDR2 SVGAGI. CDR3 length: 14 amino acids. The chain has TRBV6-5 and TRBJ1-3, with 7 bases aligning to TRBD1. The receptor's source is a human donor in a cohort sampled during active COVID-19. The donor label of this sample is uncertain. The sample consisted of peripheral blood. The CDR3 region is CASKYTGVGNTIYF. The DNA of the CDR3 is TGTGCCAGTAAATATACAGGGGTTGGAAACACCATATATTTT.